Listed here are 9 T cell receptor beta chains from one sample, sequenced in a study of shared clonotypes between healthy human individuals (TCRdb year 2020). Library creation used the immunoSEQ multiplex PCR assay. In its TCRdb copy, this immuneACCESS table keeps in-frame sequences only and misses some clones. Where compared with another copy, unresolved V genes explain less than half of these, and the others have no known cause. This sample gives about 1 million clones in total; more than 65% of them show up just once. Around 1.4% of the sample goes to the ten largest clones. Specimen: memory CD4+ T cells sorted from blood. According to the study, the label for this sample's cell subset or site signals: CD45RA-negative fraction. Receptors originate from a man younger than 35 in good health.

This clone was recorded many times. The chain is built from TRBV28 and TRBJ1-5; tentatively, D is TRBD1 (6 bases). This CDR3 is built from 14 residues. The germline V gene has CDR1 MDHEN and CDR2 SYDVKM. Trimming shortened V by 0 bases and J by 6 bases, and 9 bases separated the two germline ends. The CDR3 protein is CASSLWDSGQPQHF. Written as DNA, the CDR3 is TGTGCCAGCAGTTTATGGGACAGCGGTCAGCCCCAGCATTTT.

The V call is TRBV29-1, the J call TRBJ2-3; D is uncertain. The CDR3 length is 15 residues. Looked up from germline, CDR1 is SQVTM and CDR2 is ANQGSEA. V was cut by 0 bases and J by 1 base, with 11 bases left in between. The chain's CDR3 is CSVEDPAIGTDTQYF. The CDR3 coding sequence is TGCAGCGTTGAAGATCCAGCGATTGGCACAGATACGCAGTATTTT.

This chain uses TRBV21-1 with TRBJ1-2. TRBV21-1 constitutes a pseudogene. This CDR3 is 15 amino acids long. The CDR3 DNA is TGTGCCAGCAGGAAATGTGGGGCTGGGGGCTATGGCTACACCTTC. Its translation: CASRKCGAGGYGYTF.

The chain links TRBV6-1 to TRBJ1-1; TRBD1 might be the D (6 bases). The CDR3 loop spans 15 amino acids. The germline gives CDR1 MNHNS, CDR2 SASEGT. V lost 4 bases and J 3 bases, leaving 15 bases between the germline ends. DNA of the CDR3: TGTGCCAGCAGTGTGGTTGGGGGGCTAGACACTGAAGCTTTCTTT. It yields the protein CASSVVGGLDTEAFF.

This chain links TRBV19 with TRBJ1-6; D unresolved. CDR1 and CDR2 (germline): LNHDA, SQIVND (reference sequence). V lost 2 bases, J lost 5 bases, and 10 bases lay in between. This CDR3 spans 15 amino acids. The DNA of the CDR3 is TGTGCCAGTAGTATAAGGTCTGGAAATAATTCACCCCTCCACTTT. Its protein product is CASSIRSGNNSPLHF.

The CDR3 bases are TGCGCCAGCAGCCCGGGAGCGGGTATCCAAGAGACCCAGTACTTC. Translated: CASSPGAGIQETQYF. The chain couples TRBV5-1 to TRBJ2-5; D perhaps matches TRBD2 (6 bases). Germline lookup yields CDR1 SGHRS and CDR2 YFSETQ. The CDR3 runs to 15 residues. V was cut by 4 bases and J by 1 base, with 14 bases left in between.

V and J are TRBV5-4 and TRBJ2-7, with a tentative D call TRBD1 (5 bases). This CDR3 comprises 16 residues. Trimming stripped 4 bases from V and 2 bases from J, with 19 bases between. CDR1 is SGHNT, CDR2 YYREEE, per germline (reference sequence). CDR3 loop: CASSLSSVGPAYEQYF. CDR3 coding DNA: TGTGCCAGCAGCCTCTCCTCCGTGGGGCCCGCCTACGAGCAGTACTTC. The whole variable domain, filled in from reference TRBV5-4 and TRBJ2-7, reads ETGVTQSPTHLIKTRGQQVTLRCSSQSGHNTVSWYQQALGQGPQFIFQYYREEENGRGNFPPRFSGLQFPNYSSELNVNALELDDSALYLCASSLSSVGPAYEQYFGPGTRLTVT.

The chain recombines TRBV7-2 with TRBJ2-5; 8 nucleotides match TRBD2. The CDR3 covers 15 residues. With 2 bases clipped from V and 2 bases from J, the junction kept 4 bases outside the gene matches. Germline values: CDR1 SGHTA, CDR2 FQGNSA. CDR3 amino acids: CASSLSTSGQETQYF. CDR3 nucleotide sequence: TGTGCCAGCAGCTTATCTACTAGCGGTCAAGAGACCCAGTACTTC.

As concerns this clone: One end of the junction varies from germline; a read error may be responsible. Other nucleotide sequences from this sample produce the same CDR3. The genes are TRBV25-1 and TRBJ1-1; a possible D gene is TRBD1 (6 bases). Germline V gene sequence: CDR1 MGHDK, CDR2 SYGVNS. The CDR3 runs 16 residues. The CDR3 nucleotides read TGTGCTAGCAGTGAATCAGGGAGGGGGGTGAACACTGAAGCTTTCTTT. It specifies CASSESGRGVNTEAFF.